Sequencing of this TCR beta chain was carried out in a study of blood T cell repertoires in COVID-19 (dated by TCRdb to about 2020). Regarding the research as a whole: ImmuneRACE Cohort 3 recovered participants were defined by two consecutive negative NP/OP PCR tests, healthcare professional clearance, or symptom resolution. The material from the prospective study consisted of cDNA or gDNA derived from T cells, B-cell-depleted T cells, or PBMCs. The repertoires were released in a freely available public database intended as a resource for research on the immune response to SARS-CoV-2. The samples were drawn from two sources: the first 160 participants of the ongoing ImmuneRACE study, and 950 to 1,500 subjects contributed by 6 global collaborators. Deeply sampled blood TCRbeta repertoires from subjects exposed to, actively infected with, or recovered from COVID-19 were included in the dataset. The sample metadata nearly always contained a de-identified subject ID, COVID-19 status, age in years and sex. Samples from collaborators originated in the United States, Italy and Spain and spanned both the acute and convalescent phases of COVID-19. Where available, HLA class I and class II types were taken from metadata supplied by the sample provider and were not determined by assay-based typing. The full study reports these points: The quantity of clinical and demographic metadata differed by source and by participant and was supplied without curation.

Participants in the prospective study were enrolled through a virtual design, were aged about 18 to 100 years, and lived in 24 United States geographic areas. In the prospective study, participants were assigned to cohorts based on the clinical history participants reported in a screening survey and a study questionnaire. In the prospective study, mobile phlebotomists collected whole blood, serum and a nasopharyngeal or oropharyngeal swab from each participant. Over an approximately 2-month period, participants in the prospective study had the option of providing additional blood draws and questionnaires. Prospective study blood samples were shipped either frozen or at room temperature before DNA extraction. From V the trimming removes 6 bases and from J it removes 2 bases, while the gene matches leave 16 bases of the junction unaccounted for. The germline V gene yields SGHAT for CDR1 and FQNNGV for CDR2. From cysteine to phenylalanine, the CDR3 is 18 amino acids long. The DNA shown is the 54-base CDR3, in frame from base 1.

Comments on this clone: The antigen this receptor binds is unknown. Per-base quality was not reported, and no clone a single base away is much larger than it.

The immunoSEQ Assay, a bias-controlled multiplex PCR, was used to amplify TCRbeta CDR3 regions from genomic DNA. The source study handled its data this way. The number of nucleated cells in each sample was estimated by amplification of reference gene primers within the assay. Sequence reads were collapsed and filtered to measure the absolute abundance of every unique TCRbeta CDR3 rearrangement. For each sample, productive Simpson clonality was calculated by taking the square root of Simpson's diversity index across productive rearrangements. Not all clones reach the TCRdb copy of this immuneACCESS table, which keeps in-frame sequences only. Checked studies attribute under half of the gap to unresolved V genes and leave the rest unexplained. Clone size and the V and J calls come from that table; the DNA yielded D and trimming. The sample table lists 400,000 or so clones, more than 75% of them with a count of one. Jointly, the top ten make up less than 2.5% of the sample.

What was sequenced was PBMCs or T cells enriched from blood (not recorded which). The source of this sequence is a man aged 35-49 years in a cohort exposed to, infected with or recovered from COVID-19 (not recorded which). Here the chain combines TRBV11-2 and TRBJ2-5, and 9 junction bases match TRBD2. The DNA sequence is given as TGTGCCAGCAGGAAGTCGGTAGCGGGAGATCCCGCGCAAGAGACCCAGTACTTC. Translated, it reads CASRKSVAGDPAQETQYF.